The 5 T cell receptor beta chains listed next were all sequenced from one sample in a study of PD-1 blockade in classical Hodgkin lymphoma. Produced via immunoSEQ multiplex PCR; TCRdb's table is partial and in-frame only. The data contain about 37,000 clones, over 60% of them singletons. The patients all showed relapse after autologous stem cell transplantation, while their brentuximab vedotin exposure varied. The source was peripheral blood mononuclear cells (PBMCs), collected before the second cycle of nivolumab. These receptors all stem from a human donor with classical Hodgkin lymphoma.

The CDR3 DNA is TGTGCCAGCAGCTTATACGGAAACACCGGGGAGCTGTTTTTT. It is translated as CASSLYGNTGELFF. The rearrangement links TRBV7-8 to TRBJ2-2; D is unclear. In germline, CDR1 is SGHVS, CDR2 FQNEAQ. The CDR3 consists of 14 residues. V lost 2 bases to trimming and J lost 2 bases, with 6 bases between them.

V usage is TRBV4-3 and J usage is TRBJ1-1; D is undetermined. The CDR3 has 15 amino acids. V shed 1 base and J shed 6 bases, with 15 bases lying between them. Germline CDR1 and CDR2: LGHNA and YSLEER. The CDR3 region has the DNA TGCGCCAGCAGCCAAGTACCACTCGACGCGCCTGAAGCTTTCTTT. Its translation: CASSQVPLDAPEAFF.

Only a few counts were recorded for this clone. This chain uses TRBV7-9 with TRBJ1-1, with D possibly matching TRBD1 (6 bases). The germline CDR1 and CDR2 sequences are SEHNR and FQNEAQ (reference sequence). The CDR3 has 14 residues. V lost 4 bases to trimming and J lost 8 bases, with 17 bases between them. The CDR3 DNA is TGTGCCAGCAGCTCAGGGGATGAGGGGGTGGAAGCTTTCTTT. Encoded protein: CASSSGDEGVEAFF.

V gene TRBV11-2 combines with J gene TRBJ2-7; D is unclear. Germline-derived CDR1 and CDR2 are SGHAT and FQNNGV. V lost 2 bases and J 1 base, leaving 9 bases between the germline ends. The CDR3 contains 14 residues. The CDR3 reads CASSLMDGSYEQYF. The CDR3 DNA reads TGTGCCAGCAGCTTAATGGACGGTTCCTACGAGCAGTACTTC.

The J gene is TRBJ2-5, the V gene TRBV7-6, with D possibly matching TRBD2 (7 bases). The V end was cut by 0 bases, the J end by 5 bases, with 13 bases between. This CDR3 has 15 amino acids. Germline values: CDR1 SGHVS, CDR2 FNYEAQ. The CDR3 region has the DNA TGTGCCAGCAGCTTAGCTGGGGGGGGCCGGGAGACCCAGTACTTC. It translates to CASSLAGGGRETQYF.